This T cell receptor beta chain was sequenced for a study of early T cells in non-severe SARS-CoV-2 infection. Study outcomes and limitations: The VDJdb matching leaned toward anti-spike CD8 responses and overlooked private and CD4 specificities.

This clonotype has at least ten counts. No antigen is known for it. This CDR3 spans 13 amino acids. Trimming stripped 6 bases from V and 11 bases from J, with 16 bases between. Germline CDR1 is SNHLY and CDR2 is FYNNEI. A single record per CDR3 protein comes from TCRdb applying MiXCR to the 5' RACE reads. The sample shows about 40,000 distinct CDR3 sequences, about 4.9% of them seen only once. This receptor was identified in an adult who was a healthcare worker with PCR-confirmed SARS-CoV-2 infection or an uninfected control (not recorded which). The gene calls are TRBV2 and TRBJ1-4; D unclear. Material for sequencing was whole blood. CDR3 sequence (DNA): TGTGCCAGCAGAATGGACGTTAGGGCCAAACTGTTTTTT. This encodes CASRMDVRAKLFF.